The 6 T cell receptor beta chains reported below all come from one sample, sequenced in a study of T-cell memory formation after mild COVID-19. TCRdb recomputed calls from the 5' RACE reads with MiXCR, one row per CDR3 protein. The profile shows 400,000 to 500,000 distinct CDR3 sequences, 24% of them singletons. Source material: PBMCs or a T cell subset sorted from them (not recorded which). Receptors originate from an adult woman who had mild COVID-19 (a few samples of this study predate the infection). Cell type and time point are not known.

As DNA, the CDR3 is TGCAGTGCTAGGGCCGGGACAGATTTTCAACAGTACTTC. This gives the protein CSARAGTDFQQYF. V gene TRBV20-1 combines with J gene TRBJ2-4, with 7 bases matching TRBD1. The CDR3 spans 13 residues. CDR1 and CDR2 (germline): DFQATT, SNEGSKA (reference sequence). V lost 3 bases, J lost 13 bases, and 12 bases stayed unmatched.

This clonotype occurred a few times. This chain joins TRBV12-3 or TRBV12-4 and TRBJ1-2; D perhaps matches TRBD1 (6 bases). There are 14 residues in the CDR3. The V end was cut by 7 bases, the J end by 4 bases, with 16 bases between. The CDR3 here is CASTNRGAGYGYTF. CDR3 DNA: TGTGCCAGCACAAACCGGGGGGCCGGCTATGGCTACACCTTC.

This clonotype was seen a few times. This chain links TRBV12-3 or TRBV12-4 with TRBJ2-7; D may be TRBD2 (5 bases). V lost 5 bases, J lost 5 bases, and 16 bases lay in between. CDR3 length: 14 residues. CDR3 DNA: TGTGCCAGCAGTGGGGAGCCAAGAAGCCACGAGCAGTACTTC. It yields the protein CASSGEPRSHEQYF.

This clonotype was seen only a few times. V usage is TRBV24-1 and J usage is TRBJ2-3; D possibly matches TRBD1 or TRBD2 (5 bases each). This CDR3 has 19 amino acids. The germline V gene encodes CDR1 KGHDR and CDR2 SFDVKD. Trimming removed 4 bases from V and 2 bases from J, with 24 bases in between. CDR3 region: CATSEQDPTIGLPTDTQYF. DNA of the CDR3: TGTGCCACCAGTGAACAGGATCCCACCATAGGACTGCCCACAGATACGCAGTATTTT.

This clonotype occurred a few times. V usage is TRBV6-5 and J usage is TRBJ2-7; 8 bases are a match to TRBD1. The trim removed 5 bases at V and 2 bases at J, leaving 11 bases unmatched. CDR3 size: 16 residues. The germline gives CDR1 MNHEY, CDR2 SVGAGI. The DNA of the CDR3 is TGTGCCAGCAGTCCTCTATCTCCGGGACAGGCCTACGAGCAGTACTTC. Its translation: CASSPLSPGQAYEQYF.

This rearrangement joins TRBV5-1 to TRBJ2-2; the match to TRBD1 covers 9 bases. The germline CDR1 and CDR2 sequences are SGHRS and YFSETQ. The CDR3 is 15 residues long. V shed 3 bases and J 3 bases; nucleotides not matched to a gene: 3. CDR3 sequence (DNA): TGCGCCAGCAGCTACAGGACAGGGGACACCGGGGAGCTGTTTTTT. Residues: CASSYRTGDTGELFF. The whole variable domain, remainder taken from reference TRBV5-1 and TRBJ2-2, is KAGVTQTPRYLIKTRGQQVTLSCSPISGHRSVSWYQQTPGQGLQFLFEYFSETQRNKGNFPGRFSGRQFSNSRSEMNVSTLELGDSALYLCASSYRTGDTGELFFGEGSRLTVL.